One T cell receptor (beta chain) is described in this entry. From germline, CDR1 is ENHRY and CDR2 SYGVKD. V lost 7 bases and J lost 5; bases outside the gene matches: 6. The CDR3 totals 15 residues. Some clones are missing from TCRdb's copy, which holds only in-frame ones; the method was immunoSEQ multiplex PCR. The table lists 250,000 to 300,000 clones, approximately 88% of them singletons, with roughly 10% in the top ten. The entry originates in a study of blood T cell repertoires in COVID-19. J is TRBJ1-6 and V is TRBV10-3; 9 bases align to TRBD1. Material: peripheral blood. The TCR originated in a woman between 65 and 79 years old with COVID-19, enrolled during active disease. CDR3 coding DNA: TGTGCCATCACTAAGGGACAGGGAGATAATTCACCCCTCCACTTT. It codes for CAITKGQGDNSPLHF.